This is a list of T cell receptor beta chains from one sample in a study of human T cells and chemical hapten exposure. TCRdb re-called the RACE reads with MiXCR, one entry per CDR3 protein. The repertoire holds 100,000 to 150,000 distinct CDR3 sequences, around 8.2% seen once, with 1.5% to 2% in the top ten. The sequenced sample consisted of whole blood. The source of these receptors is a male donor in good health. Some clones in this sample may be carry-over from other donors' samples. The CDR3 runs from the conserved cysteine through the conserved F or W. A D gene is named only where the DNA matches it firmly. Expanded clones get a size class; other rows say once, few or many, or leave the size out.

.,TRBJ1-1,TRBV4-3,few,TGCGCCAGCAGCCAAGTTCGGGGGAGCGGCACTGAAGCTTTCTTT,CASSQVRGSGTEAFF
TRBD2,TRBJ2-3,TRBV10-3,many,TGTGCCATCAGTGGGTCGACTAGCGGGAAAGATACGCAGTATTTT,CAISGSTSGKDTQYF
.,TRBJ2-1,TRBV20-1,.,TGCAGTGCTAGTTGGGGGGGCGATTACAATGAGCAGTTCTTC,CSASWGGDYNEQFF
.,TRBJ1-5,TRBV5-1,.,TGCGCCAGCAGCTTCGCTCCGGGGGTTAATCAGCCCCAGCATTTT,CASSFAPGVNQPQHF
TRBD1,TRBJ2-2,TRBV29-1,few,TGCAGCGTTGCACAGGGGGCGACCGGGGAGCTGTTTTTT,CSVAQGATGELFF
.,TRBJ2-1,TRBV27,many,TGTGCCAGCAGTCATAGCGGAGACTTGAATGAGCAGTTCTTC,CASSHSGDLNEQFF
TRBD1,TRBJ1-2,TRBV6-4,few,TGTGCCAGCAGTGCGGGGACAGGGGGACCCTATGGCTACACCTTC,CASSAGTGGPYGYTF
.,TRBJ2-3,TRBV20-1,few,TGCAGTTCAAGCCGGGACGGACGCACAGATACGCAGTATTTT,CSSSRDGRTDTQYF
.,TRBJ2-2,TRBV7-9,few,TGTGCCAGCAGCCCTGGGACATTGAACACCGGGGAGCTGTTTTTT,CASSPGTLNTGELFF
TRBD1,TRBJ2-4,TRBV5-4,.,TGTGCCAGCAGCGACGGGACAGTAGCCAAAAACATTCAGTACTTC,CASSDGTVAKNIQYF
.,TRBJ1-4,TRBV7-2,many,TGTGCCAGCAGCTTAACCTGGACAGCATCGAAAGAAAAACTGTTTTTT,CASSLTWTASKEKLFF
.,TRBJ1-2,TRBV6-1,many,TGTGCCAGCAGTGAAGGGACAGCAAACTATGGCTACACCTTC,CASSEGTANYGYTF
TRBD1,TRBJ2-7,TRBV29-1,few,TGCAGCGTCGAAGGACAGGGGAGAGCCTACGAGCAGTACTTC,CSVEGQGRAYEQYF
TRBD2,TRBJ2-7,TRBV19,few,TGTGCCAGTAGTATAGGAGCGGGAGCTCCCTACGAGCAGTACTTC,CASSIGAGAPYEQYF
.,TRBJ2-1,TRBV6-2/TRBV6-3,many,TGTGCCAGCAGCCACGGCGGGTACAATGAGCAGTTCTTC,CASSHGGYNEQFF